This paragraph reports one TCR beta chain. Its antigen is unidentified. The data stem from a study of PD-1 blockade in classical Hodgkin lymphoma. General observations from the study: Underlying causes for the observed repertoire differences were not defined, possibly disease activity or prior therapy. Partial responders and progressors had significantly lower baseline TCR diversity.

Germline assignment: CDR1 SGHNT and CDR2 YENEEA. V was clipped by 5 bases and J by 7 bases, with 11 bases between them. This CDR3 comprises 12 residues. TCRdb's table, derived via immunoSEQ multiplex PCR, lists solely in-frame clones and lacks some. The sample has roughly 100,000 clones, around nine tenths seen once. Time point noted: cycle 4 day 1 (C4D1), after less than 7 weeks of nivolumab. With no exception, relapse followed autologous stem cell transplantation in all patients, and brentuximab vedotin exposure varied. Classifying best responses yielded complete response, partial response or progressive disease.

V usage is TRBV11-3 and J usage is TRBJ1-1; D is ambiguous. This TCR was sampled from a human donor with classical Hodgkin lymphoma. The material was peripheral blood mononuclear cells (PBMCs), obtained before the fourth cycle of nivolumab. The CDR3 loop reads CASSLGWGEAFF. In DNA, the CDR3 is TGTGCCAGCAGCCTCGGTTGGGGTGAAGCTTTCTTT. Combining the CDR3 with reference TRBV11-3 and TRBJ1-1 gives the whole variable domain EAGVVQSPRYKIIEKKQPVAFWCNPISGHNTLYWYLQNLGQGPELLIRYENEEAVDDSQLPKDRFSAERLKGVDSTLKIQPAELGDSAVYLCASSLGWGEAFFGQGTRLTVV.